The 3 T cell receptor beta chains reported below all come from one sample, sequenced in a study of human T cells and chemical hapten exposure. TCRdb analysed the RACE reads with MiXCR anew, one entry per CDR3 protein. This table holds about 250,000 distinct CDR3 sequences, 7.5% to 9% found once. Noted time point: pre-sensitization, week 0. Treatment specified: therapeutic diphenylcyclopropenone sensitization with weekly scalp DPC. This specimen consisted of whole blood, obtained in connection with sensitization to the hapten diphenylcyclopropenone (DPC). Every receptor here comes from a man aged 18 to 29 with alopecia areata. Some clones in this sample may be carry-over from other donors' samples.

CDR3 DNA sequence: TGTGCCAGCAGTTACTCGACAGGCCAAAATGAAAAACTGTTTTTT. It translates to CASSYSTGQNEKLFF. The chain joins TRBV6-5 to TRBJ1-4, with D possibly matching TRBD1 (6 bases). The CDR3 sequence is 15 residues long. CDR1 is MNHEY and CDR2 is SVGAGI in the germline V gene. V was trimmed by 0 bases and J by 5 bases, leaving 10 bases between them.

This clonotype was observed many times. The chain couples TRBV6-6 to TRBJ2-2; TRBD2 aligns across 10 bases. Germline CDR1 is MNHNY and CDR2 is SVGAGI (reference sequence). The CDR3 loop spans 15 amino acids. With 2 bases clipped from V and 7 bases from J, the junction kept 4 bases outside the gene matches. CDR3 amino acids: CASSYSGGAFGELFF. CDR3 nucleotide sequence: TGTGCCAGCAGTTACAGCGGGGGGGCCTTCGGGGAGCTGTTTTTT.

This clonotype came up a few times. The rearrangement joins TRBV7-9 to TRBJ1-6; possibly TRBD1 for D (5 bases). The germline V and J ends were trimmed by 8 bases and 5 bases, with 13 bases remaining between them. This CDR3 is built from 14 residues. Germline CDR1 and CDR2: SEHNR and FQNEAQ (reference sequence). CDR3 in DNA: TGTGCCAGCGCCGCGGGACGGGATAATTCACCCCTCCACTTT. The encoded protein is CASAAGRDNSPLHF.